A single sample is the source of the 20 T cell receptor beta chains below, sequenced in a study of T cells in Graves' hyperthyroidism and ophthalmopathy. What was amplified from RNA transcripts were TCR beta CDR3 regions. Researchers ran a first-round RT-PCR on the TCR CDR3 using the HTBI primer set. Each CDR3 protein gets one entry after TCRdb re-called the multiplex PCR reads with MiXCR. The top ten clones hold 15% to 20% of a sample with 300,000 to 450,000 distinct CDR3 sequences, approximately 14% of them seen once. The sequencing sample was made of blood. The receptors were sampled from a woman aged 25 to 39 with Graves' ophthalmopathy.

The J gene is TRBJ2-5, the V gene TRBV7-2; TRBD1 or TRBD2 may be the D gene (5 bases each). Trimming shortened V by 7 bases and J by 11 bases, and 14 bases separated the two germline ends. The CDR3 is 11 amino acids. CDR1 and CDR2 (germline): SGHTA, FQGNSA. CDR3: CASNGAATQYF. For the CDR3, the DNA is TGTGCCAGCAACGGGGCCGCCACACAGTACTTC.

V usage is TRBV6-2 or TRBV6-3 and J usage is TRBJ1-5, with D possibly matching TRBD1 (5 bases). The CDR3 spans 13 residues. With 6 bases removed from V and 2 bases from J, the gap between germline ends came to 8 bases. Germline V gene lookup returns CDR1 MNHEY and CDR2 SVGEGT. The chain's CDR3 is CASSRERNQPQHF. In nucleotides, the CDR3 is TGTGCCAGCAGCAGGGAGCGCAATCAGCCCCAGCATTTT.

This clonotype was recorded many times. V usage is TRBV7-9 and J usage is TRBJ1-2; D remains ambiguous. The germline gives CDR1 SEHNR, CDR2 FQNEAQ (reference sequence). The CDR3 extends over 12 amino acids. V was cut by 5 bases and J by 4 bases, with 8 bases left in between. The CDR3 reads CASSLDGYGYTF. CDR3 DNA: TGTGCCAGCAGCCTAGACGGCTATGGCTACACCTTC.

This clonotype appeared many times. This chain uses TRBV7-2 with TRBJ2-5; perhaps TRBD1 as D (6 bases). This CDR3 is 13 amino acids long. Germline V gene sequence: CDR1 SGHTA, CDR2 FQGNSA. V dropped 6 bases and J dropped 2 bases, with 10 bases sitting between them. CDR3 sequence reads: CASRRGGQETQYF. DNA of the CDR3: TGTGCCAGCAGGCGAGGGGGACAAGAGACCCAGTACTTC.

This clonotype came up many times. This sequence joins TRBV20-1 and TRBJ1-4; D unclear. Germline lookup yields CDR1 DFQATT and CDR2 SNEGSKA (reference sequence). The CDR3 runs 14 residues. The V gene lost 3 bases and the J gene lost 0 bases, with 8 bases spanning the gap. The CDR3 sequence: CSASRATTNEKLFF. In nucleotides, the CDR3 is TGCAGTGCTAGCCGGGCCACAACTAATGAAAAACTGTTTTTT.

Many counts were recorded for this clonotype. This chain uses TRBV19 with TRBJ2-6, with D possibly matching TRBD2 (5 bases). Germline lookup yields CDR1 LNHDA and CDR2 SQIVND (reference sequence). V was pared by 7 bases and J by 0 bases, with 13 bases between. The CDR3 contains 16 residues. This CDR3 reads CASTGGGASGANVLTF. CDR3 bases: TGTGCCAGTACCGGAGGAGGAGCCTCTGGGGCCAACGTCCTGACTTTC.

J is TRBJ1-6 and V is TRBV7-2; D gene uncertain. Germline V lookup: CDR1 SGHTA, CDR2 FQGNSA. V lost 5 bases, J lost 9 bases, and 17 bases lay in between. CDR3 size: 15 residues. Here the CDR3 reads CASSQVAGWGSPLHF. For the CDR3, the DNA is TGTGCCAGCAGCCAAGTGGCAGGCTGGGGTTCACCCCTCCACTTT.

This clonotype was seen a few times. The rearrangement uses TRBV6-1 and TRBJ2-7; tentatively, D is TRBD1 (6 bases). Trimming removed 6 bases from V and 4 bases from J, with 28 bases in between. The CDR3 is 18 residues long. Germline V gene lookup returns CDR1 MNHNS and CDR2 SASEGT. The CDR3 loop is CASSLRRPSFEGTYEQYF. The CDR3 coding sequence is TGTGCCAGCAGCCTCAGGAGGCCCTCCTTCGAGGGGACATACGAGCAGTACTTC.

This clonotype was seen ten or more times. This rearrangement joins TRBV12-3 or TRBV12-4 to TRBJ2-1; maybe TRBD1 (7 bases). This CDR3 has 16 amino acids. Trimming pared 5 bases from V and 2 bases from J, leaving 16 bases between. In nucleotides, the CDR3 is TGTGCCAGCAGTCGTGGGAGGACAGGCACCTACAATGAGCAGTTCTTC. It yields the protein CASSRGRTGTYNEQFF.

This clonotype was detected only a few times. This chain links TRBV27 with TRBJ1-4; 10 nucleotides line up with TRBD1. This CDR3 contains 15 residues. Germline V gives CDR1 MNHEY, CDR2 SMNVEV (reference sequence). J lost 4 bases, V lost 4 bases, and 3 bases had no gene match. The CDR3 is CASSYRDRGNEKLFF. In nucleotides, the CDR3 is TGTGCCAGCAGTTACAGGGACAGGGGTAATGAAAAACTGTTTTTT.

In its sample, this clonotype was seen many times. This chain connects TRBV14 to TRBJ2-1, with 12 bases lining up with TRBD2. The V and J ends lost 1 base and 9 bases, in that order; junction bases with no gene match: 4. Germline V gene sequence: CDR1 SGHDN, CDR2 FVKESK. This CDR3 is built from 15 residues. The chain's CDR3 is CASSQGTSGITEQFF. The CDR3 DNA sequence: TGTGCCAGCAGCCAAGGGACTAGCGGGATCACTGAGCAGTTCTTC.

This chain joins TRBV2 and TRBJ1-4; D possibly corresponds to TRBD1 (5 bases). Germline V gene lookup returns CDR1 SNHLY and CDR2 FYNNEI. CDR3 length equals 15 residues. V lost 8 bases and J 6 bases, leaving 19 bases between the germline ends. The CDR3: CASSRAPGLDEKLFF. The DNA for the CDR3 is TGTGCCAGCTCCAGGGCCCCCGGGCTGGATGAAAAACTGTTTTTT.

Remarks on this clonotype: It may be a read error: a sequence one base away is much more abundant. This chain links TRBV20-1 with TRBJ2-3; no reliable D call. The CDR3 covers 12 residues. Trimming cost V 0 bases and J 8 bases, with 9 bases left between them. The V gene's germline CDR1 is DFQATT and CDR2 SNEGSKA (reference sequence). CDR3 amino acids: CSARDRIGTQYF. The CDR3 nucleotides are TGCAGTGCTAGAGATAGGATAGGTACGCAGTATTTT.

This clonotype has ten or more counts. The chain joins TRBV15 to TRBJ2-1; no definite D call. Germline V lookup: CDR1 LNHNV, CDR2 YYDKDF (reference sequence). Deletions cut 5 bases from V and 7 bases from J, with 12 bases between. This CDR3 has 13 amino acids. CDR3 in amino acids: CATSGISRNEQFF. The DNA for the CDR3 is TGTGCCACCAGCGGTATTAGCAGGAATGAGCAGTTCTTC.

The chain links TRBV11-2 to TRBJ2-5, with 7 bases that match TRBD2. Trimming took 2 bases from V and 4 from J; bases not matched to a gene: 4. CDR1 and CDR2 (germline): SGHAT, FQNNGV. The CDR3 is 14 amino acids. DNA of the CDR3: TGTGCCAGCAGCTTAACAGCGGGGAGAGAGACCCAGTACTTC. Translating gives CASSLTAGRETQYF.

In its sample, this clonotype is medium-sized. The J gene is TRBJ2-7, the V gene TRBV11-2, with a weak D call TRBD1 (6 bases). This CDR3 contains 13 residues. CDR1 SGHAT and CDR2 FQNNGV come from the germline V gene. V gave up 5 bases and J gave up 7 bases, with 15 bases separating them. The CDR3 DNA reads as TGTGCCAGCAGCGAAGGGACACCGTGGGAGCAGTACTTC. Its translation: CASSEGTPWEQYF.

This chain joins TRBV7-9 and TRBJ2-1; 12 nucleotides align to TRBD2. The length of the CDR3 is 16 residues. In germline, CDR1 is SEHNR, CDR2 FQNEAQ (reference sequence). The ends lost 5 bases at V and 5 bases at J; junction bases unmatched: 7. The CDR3 region has the DNA TGTGCCAGCAGCGAACTAGCGGGGGGCCTCAACAATGAGCAGTTCTTC. Translation gives CASSELAGGLNNEQFF. Full variable domain (rest looked up from reference TRBV7-9 and TRBJ2-1): DTGVSQNPRHKITKRGQNVTFRCDPISEHNRLYWYRQTLGQGPEFLTYFQNEAQLEKSRLLSDRFSAERPKGSFSTLEIQRTEQGDSAMYLCASSELAGGLNNEQFFGPGTRLTVL.

This clonotype was recorded once. At one end, the junction sequence differs from germline, possibly due to a read error. This chain links TRBV5-4 with TRBJ1-5; 7 nucleotides match TRBD1. Per the germline V gene, CDR1 is SGHNT and CDR2 is YYREEE (reference sequence). The CDR3 is 14 amino acids. For the CDR3, the DNA is TGTGCCAGCAGCGTGGACAGGAGCAATCAGTCCCAGCATTTT. This sequence encodes CASSVDRSNQSQHF. Full variable domain (outside the CDR3, taken from reference TRBV5-4 and TRBJ1-5): ETGVTQSPTHLIKTRGQQVTLRCSSQSGHNTVSWYQQALGQGPQFIFQYYREEENGRGNFPPRFSGLQFPNYSSELNVNALELDDSALYLCASSVDRSNQSQHFGDGTRLSIL.

The table lists this clonotype with many counts. The chain carries TRBV6-1 and TRBJ2-1; 14 positions match TRBD2. There are 15 residues in the CDR3. Trimming at V came to 1 base and at J to 7 bases, leaving 0 bases not matched to a gene. Germline V lookup: CDR1 MNHNS, CDR2 SASEGT. Here the CDR3 reads CASSEGTSGGNEQFF. DNA of the CDR3: TGTGCCAGCAGTGAAGGGACTAGCGGGGGGAATGAGCAGTTCTTC.

The V gene is TRBV5-5, the J gene TRBJ1-1, with 9 nucleotides matching TRBD1. The ends lost 4 bases at V and 3 bases at J; junction bases unmatched: 7. Germline V gene lookup returns CDR1 SGHKS and CDR2 YYEKEE (reference sequence). CDR3 length: 15 amino acids. CDR3 region: CASSQQGALYTEAFF. The CDR3 DNA sequence: TGTGCCAGCAGCCAACAGGGGGCATTATACACTGAAGCTTTCTTT.